This T cell receptor (beta chain) was found in a study of blood T cell repertoires in COVID-19. Some clones are missing from TCRdb's copy, which holds only in-frame ones; the method was immunoSEQ multiplex PCR. Among fewer than 300,000 clones listed, around 90% were seen once. This clone has more than one count but fewer than ten. The CDR3 contains 11 residues. The V end was cut by 4 bases, the J end by 5 bases, with 8 bases between. CDR1 SQVTM and CDR2 ANQGSEA come from the germline V gene. The TCR sequence derives from a woman aged 45-65 years with COVID-19, enrolled during active disease. Sequenced material: peripheral blood. The gene calls are TRBV29-1 and TRBJ1-2; D gene uncertain. Written as DNA, the CDR3 is TGCAGCGTTGGAGCGGGGTATGGCTACACCTTC. Its translation is CSVGAGYGYTF. Together with reference TRBV29-1 and TRBJ1-2, the CDR3 gives the full variable domain: SAVISQKPSRDICQRGTSLTIQCQVDSQVTMMFWYRQQPGQSLTLIATANQGSEATYESGFVIDKFPISRPNLTFSTLTVSNMSPEDSSIYLCSVGAGYGYTFGSGTRLTVV.